This T cell receptor beta chain came from a study of beta chain features in type 1 diabetes (dated by TCRdb to about 2018). In terms of the full investigation: Mean age, gender distribution, total cell number and subset yield were not different between patients and healthy donors. A total of 107,917,701 sorted cells were examined across all samples, and RNA yield correlated strongly with the number of cells per subset. In the study, recently diagnosed type 1 diabetes patients and matched healthy donors were compared on the TCRB repertoires of their sorted circulating CD4+ T cell subsets. Regulatory and stem cell-like memory subsets were obtained from only 8 patients and about eight healthy donors, while naive and central memory subsets were obtained from all 30 or so donors. The study at large found these results: Naive, central memory and regulatory TCRB repertoires appeared more similar among patients than among healthy donors. Because cDNA was sequenced instead of genomic DNA, activated cells with high expression could be over-represented, although the groups did not differ in activation or CD3 levels. A moderate but significant shortening of TCRB CDR3 length was observed in type 1 diabetes patients in all four CD4+ subsets. Because small numbers of individuals were included in the HLA sub-analyses, any influence of HLA type on TCRB rearrangement was left unresolved. Shorter templates might have been favored by PCR, but patient and control samples were amplified and corrected together, so both groups would have been affected equally by any skew. At VDJ recombination sites, type 1 diabetes patients had fewer insertions and more deleted nucleotides, which implies abnormalities in thymic rearrangement.

From the cysteine up to the phenylalanine, the CDR3 has a length of 15 residues. Only the CDR3 portion is preserved as DNA: 45 bases, with reading frame beginning at the first base. CDR1 LGHNA and CDR2 YSLEER are derived from the germline V gene. V trim: 4 bases; J trim: 3 bases; unmatched bases: 9. Each donor gave one peripheral blood draw, around 0.12 L on average, collected into heparinised tubes. A BD FACSAria II and a panel including CD45RO, CCR7, CD25, CD127, CD95 and CD27 were used to sort naive, central memory, regulatory and stem cell-like memory CD4+ T cells. All sorted populations exceeded 95% purity. PBMCs were isolated immediately by Lymphoprep density gradient centrifugation and stained directly without culture. To minimize batch effects, samples were stained and sorted in pairs, one healthy donor with one patient per experiment. All of the isolated RNA was reverse transcribed with the High Capacity cDNA Reverse Transcription Kit, so expressed TCRB transcripts were sequenced. Naive, central memory and regulatory T cell samples underwent deep immunoSEQ sequencing, averaging around 3.7 million total reads per sample. Sorted cells were lysed in RLT buffer and RNA was extracted with DNase-treated RNeasy Micro or Mini kits, depending on cell number. Each cell subset was processed separately to prevent cross-contamination, with patient and healthy donor samples processed together. The immunoSEQ multiplex PCR was used to amplify TCRB sequences from cDNA, generating 87-bp fragments that spanned the CDR3 region. The amplicons were sequenced using the Illumina HiSeq platform. The authors' pipeline ran thus. PCR bias was computationally corrected using synthetic template baselines, reads within Hamming distance 2 were collapsed, and singletons that could not be merged were discarded. Reads were aligned against IMGT to assign V, D and J genes, CDR3 length and insertions or deletions at six rearrangement sites. Within each subset, clonotype counts were normalized to the number of sorted cells before true diversity and Gini coefficients were calculated with the tcR R package. The overlap coefficient, calculated on TCRB nucleotide sequences, was used to quantify repertoire sharing. This is the immuneACCESS table as TCRdb keeps it, with only in-frame sequences that have V and J called. A part of the clones is gone; compared with another copy, unresolved V genes explain less than half, and the rest is unexplained. V and J calls plus clone size are reproduced from that table; the DNA served to infer D and trimming. This sample comprises around 140,000 clones, approximately 10% of them detected only once. Nearly 0.65% of the sample rests with the top ten.

Remarks on this clone: Its target antigen remains unknown. Qualities for individual bases were not recorded, and no much larger clone is one base off.

The rearranged chain carries TRBV4-3 and TRBJ2-7, with 7 central nucleotides matching TRBD1. Input material: central memory CD4+ T cells from blood. This receptor was identified in a woman aged 40 to 50 in good health. The bases are TGCGCCAGCAGCCTGTTAGGGACAGCGCGCTACGAGCAGTACTTC. Its amino acids are CASSLLGTARYEQYF.